This T cell receptor beta chain was recorded in a study of cytomegalovirus exposure and HLA in healthy donors. It was with 60 Vbeta and 13 Jbeta primers that the PCR ran. Sequencing used immunoSEQ multiplex PCR; TCRdb keeps in-frame clones, though not all of them. The repertoire has about 80,000 clones, 70% to 80% of them found once; the top ten carry 2.5% to 4%. Germline values: CDR1 SQVTM, CDR2 ANQGSEA. Trimming at V came to 7 bases and at J to 5 bases, leaving 6 bases not matched to a gene. This CDR3 is 12 amino acids long. The source is a man aged 50 or older in good health and CMV-seronegative. The V gene is TRBV29-1, the J gene TRBJ2-5, with 8 bases identical to TRBD1. The source material was PBMCs. The CDR3 DNA reads TGCAGCGGGGCGGGACAGGTCGAGACCCAGTACTTC. Translation: CSGAGQVETQYF.